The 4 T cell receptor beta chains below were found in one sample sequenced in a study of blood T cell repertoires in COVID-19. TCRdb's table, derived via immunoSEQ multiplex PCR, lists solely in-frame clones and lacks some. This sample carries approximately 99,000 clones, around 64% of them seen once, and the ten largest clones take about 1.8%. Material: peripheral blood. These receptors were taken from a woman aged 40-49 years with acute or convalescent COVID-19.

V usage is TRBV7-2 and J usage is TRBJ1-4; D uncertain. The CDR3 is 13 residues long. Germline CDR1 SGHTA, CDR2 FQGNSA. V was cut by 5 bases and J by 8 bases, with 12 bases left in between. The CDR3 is CASSPGSLEKLFF. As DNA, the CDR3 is TGTGCCAGCAGCCCGGGGAGTTTGGAAAAACTGTTTTTT.

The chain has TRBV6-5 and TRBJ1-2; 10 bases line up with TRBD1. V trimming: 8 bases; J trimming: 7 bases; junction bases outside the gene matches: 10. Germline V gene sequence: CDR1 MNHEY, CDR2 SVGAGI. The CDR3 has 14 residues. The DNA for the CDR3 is TGTGCCAGCCAAGAGGGACAGGGGCCGGGTGGCTACACCTTC. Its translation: CASQEGQGPGGYTF.

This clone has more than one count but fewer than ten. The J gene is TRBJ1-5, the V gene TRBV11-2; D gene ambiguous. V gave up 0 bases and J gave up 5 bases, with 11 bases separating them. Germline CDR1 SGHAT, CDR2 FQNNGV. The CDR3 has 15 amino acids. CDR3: CASSLESGSYQPQHF. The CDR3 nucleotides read TGTGCCAGCAGCTTAGAATCGGGGTCATATCAGCCCCAGCATTTT. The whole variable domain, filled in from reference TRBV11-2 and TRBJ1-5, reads EAGVAQSPRYKIIEKRQSVAFWCNPISGHATLYWYQQILGQGPKLLIQFQNNGVVDDSQLPKDRFSAERLKGVDSTLKIQPAKLEDSAVYLCASSLESGSYQPQHFGDGTRLSIL.

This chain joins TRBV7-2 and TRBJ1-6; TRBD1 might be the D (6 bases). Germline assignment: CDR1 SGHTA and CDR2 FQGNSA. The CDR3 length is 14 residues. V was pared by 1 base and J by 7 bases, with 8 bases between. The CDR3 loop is CASSLGTENSPLHF. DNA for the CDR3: TGTGCCAGCAGCTTAGGGACAGAGAATTCACCCCTCCACTTT.